Below, one T cell receptor (beta chain) is given with its context. This sample is drawn from a study of blood T cell repertoires in COVID-19. Study context: Italy, Spain and the United States were the sources of the convalescent and acute COVID-19 samples.

Profiled with immunoSEQ multiplex PCR; TCRdb holds only in-frame clones, not every one. Of around 210,000 clones listed, 84% are singletons. This CDR3 spans 14 amino acids. V lost 4 bases to trimming and J lost 2 bases, with 13 bases between them. Germline CDR1 reads SGHDT; CDR2 reads YYEEEE. The TCR sequence derives from a woman aged 80 or over with COVID-19, enrolled during active disease. The chain uses TRBV5-6 and TRBJ2-7, with a weak D call TRBD1 (6 bases). Specimen: peripheral blood. The CDR3 is CASSVQGPPYEQYF. The CDR3 region has the DNA TGTGCCAGCAGCGTACAGGGACCCCCCTACGAGCAGTACTTC. The whole variable domain, filled in from reference TRBV5-6 and TRBJ2-7, reads DAGVTQSPTHLIKTRGQQVTLRCSPKSGHDTVSWYQQALGQGPQFIFQYYEEEERQRGNFPDRFSGHQFPNYSSELNVNALLLGDSALYLCASSVQGPPYEQYFGPGTRLTVT.